The T cell receptor beta chain described here comes from a study of blood T cell repertoires in COVID-19. The CDR3 has 14 amino acids. The germline gives CDR1 SEHNR, CDR2 FQNEAQ (reference sequence). After removal of 5 bases from V and 7 bases from J, the junction contained 3 bases not matched to a gene. Some clones are missing from TCRdb's copy, which holds only in-frame ones; the method was immunoSEQ multiplex PCR. The table records 180,000 or so clones, more than 70% of them present only once. This clone was counted once. This chain joins TRBV7-9 and TRBJ1-4, with 11 bases that match TRBD1. Sequenced: peripheral blood. The origin of this receptor is a person aged 65 to 85 with COVID-19, enrolled during active disease. CDR3 sequence (DNA): TGTGCCAGCAGCCGGGGACAGGGGGGTGAAAAACTGTTTTTT. Amino acids: CASSRGQGGEKLFF.